Presented here are 18 T cell receptor beta chains from one specimen sequenced in a study of T cell responses to AZD1222 COVID-19 vaccine. Only in-frame clones appear in the TCRdb table, and some are missing; sequencing was by immunoSEQ multiplex PCR. The top ten clones hold roughly 1.5% of a sample with 130,000 to 150,000 clones, approximately 89% of them seen once. The source was peripheral blood, collected 28 days after the second AZD1222 dose. The receptors shown here come from an adult who received the AZD1222 COVID-19 vaccine.

The chain is built from TRBV9 and TRBJ1-2; D gene unclear. This CDR3 is built from 13 residues. Germline V gene data show CDR1 as SGDLS and CDR2 as YYNGEE. The germline V and J ends were trimmed by 4 bases and 5 bases, with 12 bases remaining between them. The CDR3, as DNA: TGTGCCAGCAGCCCCCGAGGAGGGTATGGCTACACCTTC. This codes for CASSPRGGYGYTF.

The chain employs TRBV19 and TRBJ2-1; 13 bases match TRBD2. The germline CDR1 and CDR2 sequences are LNHDA and SQIVND (reference sequence). The CDR3 contains 17 residues. V trimming: 1 base; J trimming: 9 bases; junction bases outside the gene matches: 9. The CDR3 reads CASSIVFTSGRASEQFF. The CDR3, as DNA: TGTGCCAGTAGTATAGTTTTCACTAGCGGGAGGGCCAGTGAGCAGTTCTTC. The whole variable domain, remainder taken from reference TRBV19 and TRBJ2-1, is DGGITQSPKYLFRKEGQNVTLSCEQNLNHDAMYWYRQDPGQGLRLIYYSQIVNDFQKGDIAEGYSVSREKKESFPLTVTSAQKNPTAFYLCASSIVFTSGRASEQFFGPGTRLTVL.

This clone has just a few counts. The chain couples TRBV19 to TRBJ1-6, with D uncertain. The CDR3 extends over 15 amino acids. V lost 6 bases, J lost 7 bases, and 16 bases lay in between. The germline V gene encodes CDR1 LNHDA and CDR2 SQIVND (reference sequence). The CDR3 bases are TGTGCCAGTAGCATCACCGGGAGACCGAATTCACCCCTCCACTTT. This gives the protein CASSITGRPNSPLHF.

The J gene is TRBJ2-3, the V gene TRBV6-5; 7 bases fit TRBD2. The ends lost 6 bases at V and 2 bases at J; junction bases unmatched: 8. The CDR3 totals 15 residues. The V gene's germline CDR1 is MNHEY and CDR2 SVGAGI. The CDR3 spells CASSLTSAHTDTQYF. The DNA for the CDR3 is TGTGCCAGCAGCTTAACTAGCGCGCACACAGATACGCAGTATTTT.

The chain couples TRBV2 to TRBJ1-1; no definite D call. The CDR3 has 16 residues. Trimming shortened V by 2 bases and J by 0 bases, and 13 bases separated the two germline ends. Germline V gene sequence: CDR1 SNHLY, CDR2 FYNNEI. The CDR3: CASSEQGRNMNTEAFF. The CDR3 DNA reads TGTGCCAGCAGTGAACAAGGCCGAAACATGAACACTGAAGCTTTCTTT.

The rearrangement joins TRBV6-2 or TRBV6-3 to TRBJ1-2; D remains unclear. From germline, CDR1 is MNHEY and CDR2 SVGEGT. The CDR3 consists of 16 residues. V shed 0 bases and J shed 8 bases, with 19 bases lying between them. CDR3 DNA: TGTGCCAGCAGTTACTCGGCGTCGGGCCGAGCATGGGGCTACACCTTC. Its translation: CASSYSASGRAWGYTF.

The gene calls are TRBV19 and TRBJ2-1, with TRBD2 matching 7 bases. V trimming: 9 bases; J trimming: 5 bases; junction bases outside the gene matches: 16. The germline gives CDR1 LNHDA, CDR2 SQIVND (reference sequence). The CDR3 has 16 amino acids. The CDR3 protein is CASHTGPSGRNNEQFF. CDR3 nucleotides: TGTGCCAGCCACACGGGACCTAGCGGTCGAAACAATGAGCAGTTCTTC.

In DNA form, the CDR3 reads TGTGCCACCAGTGATCCTGGACGGTCCTACGAGCAGTACTTC. Amino acid sequence: CATSDPGRSYEQYF. The chain uses TRBV24-1 and TRBJ2-7; D is uncertain. V lost 3 bases and J 1 base, leaving 9 bases between the germline ends. The CDR3 spans 14 residues. The V gene's germline CDR1 is KGHDR and CDR2 SFDVKD.

The chain links TRBV6-5 to TRBJ2-1, with TRBD1 matching 8 bases. Germline loops: CDR1 MNHEY, CDR2 SVGAGI. Losses at the gene ends were 6 bases for V and 4 bases for J; bases not matched to a gene: 8. CDR3 length: 15 residues. The CDR3 sequence is CASRRGQVLYNEQFF. CDR3 DNA sequence: TGTGCCAGCAGAAGGGGACAGGTACTATACAATGAGCAGTTCTTC.

This CDR3 reads CASSTTLGPTEAFF. CDR3 DNA sequence: TGTGCCAGTAGTACTACTTTGGGCCCCACTGAAGCTTTCTTT. The rearrangement uses TRBV19 and TRBJ1-1; D is ambiguous. V shed 4 bases and J shed 4 bases, with 13 bases lying between them. The germline gives CDR1 LNHDA, CDR2 SQIVND (reference sequence). The CDR3 extends over 14 amino acids.

The chain combines TRBV6-6 with TRBJ2-4; weak D call: TRBD1 (5 bases). The CDR3 is made up of 15 amino acids. V lost 2 bases and J lost 5, with 13 bases in between. CDR1 MNHNY and CDR2 SVGAGI come from the germline V gene (reference sequence). This CDR3 is CASSYQAGPENIQYF. The CDR3 bases are TGTGCCAGCAGTTACCAGGCAGGGCCGGAAAACATTCAGTACTTC.

V gene TRBV9 combines with J gene TRBJ1-2; D perhaps matches TRBD1 (6 bases). Germline lookup yields CDR1 SGDLS and CDR2 YYNGEE. V was trimmed by 4 bases and J by 0 bases, leaving 10 bases between them. This CDR3 is built from 14 residues. The CDR3 region is CASSLGQPNYGYTF. CDR3 bases: TGTGCCAGCAGCCTCGGACAGCCTAACTATGGCTACACCTTC. Using reference TRBV9 and TRBJ1-2 for the parts outside the CDR3, the full variable domain is DSGVTQTPKHLITATGQRVTLRCSPRSGDLSVYWYQQSLDQGLQFLIQYYNGEERAKGNILERFSAQQFPDLHSELNLSSLELGDSALYFCASSLGQPNYGYTFGSGTRLTVV.

This clone was recorded once. The chain joins TRBV9 to TRBJ1-1; TRBD1 agrees at 8 bases. The J segment lost 5 bases and the V segment lost 0 bases, leaving 9 bases of the junction unmatched. Germline V gene data show CDR1 as SGDLS and CDR2 as YYNGEE. The CDR3 contains 16 residues. In DNA form, the CDR3 reads TGTGCCAGCAGCGTAGGGGGACAGGTAGTATATACTGAAGCTTTCTTT. As protein: CASSVGGQVVYTEAFF.

The chain employs TRBV18 and TRBJ1-1; 8 bases fit TRBD1. Losses at the gene ends were 5 bases for V and 4 bases for J; bases not matched to a gene: 6. Germline V CDR1 and CDR2: KGHSH, LQKENI. CDR3 length: 14 residues. CDR3 sequence (DNA): TGTGCCAGCTCAGCAGGGGGCGCGGGCACTGAAGCTTTCTTT. Its protein product is CASSAGGAGTEAFF. Full variable domain (rest looked up from reference TRBV18 and TRBJ1-1): NAGVMQNPRHLVRRRGQEARLRCSPMKGHSHVYWYRQLPEEGLKFMVYLQKENIIDESGMPKERFSAEFPKEGPSILRIQQVVRGDSAAYFCASSAGGAGTEAFFGQGTRLTVV.

The J gene is TRBJ1-5, the V gene TRBV4-1; 7 bases align to TRBD1. V shed 1 base and J 4 bases; nucleotides not matched to a gene: 4. The germline V gene has CDR1 MGHRA and CDR2 YSYEKL. This CDR3 region has 15 residues. CDR3 sequence: CASSQGDSHNQPQHF. CDR3 bases: TGCGCCAGCAGCCAAGGGGACAGTCATAATCAGCCCCAGCATTTT.

J is TRBJ2-5 and V is TRBV7-9, with 12 nucleotides matching TRBD2. The junction had 5 bases not matched to a gene; V was cut back by 5 bases and J by 4 bases. The germline CDR1 and CDR2 sequences are SEHNR and FQNEAQ (reference sequence). The CDR3 has 15 residues. The CDR3 here is CASSNGLAGRETQYF. CDR3 sequence (DNA): TGTGCCAGCAGCAACGGACTAGCGGGAAGAGAGACCCAGTACTTC.

This clone was counted once. V gene TRBV29-1 combines with J gene TRBJ2-5; D is undetermined. The CDR3 is 14 amino acids. V shed 5 bases and J shed 7 bases, with 20 bases lying between them. Germline-derived CDR1 and CDR2 are SQVTM and ANQGSEA. The CDR3 nucleotides are TGCAGCGTTAGGACGATGGGTGCTTTAGGGACCCAGTACTTC. It translates to CSVRTMGALGTQYF.

The CDR3 is CASSYEARFAEAFF. The CDR3 bases are TGTGCCAGCAGTTACGAAGCCAGATTTGCTGAAGCTTTCTTT. This chain connects TRBV6-5 to TRBJ1-1, with no clear D. The germline V gene has CDR1 MNHEY and CDR2 SVGAGI. V lost 2 bases to trimming and J lost 6 bases, with 13 bases between them. This CDR3 comprises 14 residues.